This T cell receptor beta chain originates from a study of T cells in Graves' hyperthyroidism and ophthalmopathy. Study results and caveats: Among clonotypes expanded in thyroid above 0.001, most were also found in blood. In simple terms, a model built on 13 V-J features told ophthalmopathy apart from stable hyperthyroidism.

Stable Graves' hyperthyroidism meant no ophthalmopathy progression within 18 months. Clinical symptoms, serum thyroxine and TRAb, thyroid ultrasound and orbital computed tomography together formed the diagnostic basis. Comments on this clonotype: Its antigen is currently unknown.

What was amplified from RNA transcripts were TCR beta CDR3 regions. HTBI primers were employed in a first-round RT-PCR of the TCR CDR3. MiXCR, applied by TCRdb to the multiplex PCR reads, yields one record per CDR3 protein. The table shows over 550,000 distinct CDR3 sequences, with 16% occurring only once. The length of the CDR3 is 15 residues. Germline V lookup: CDR1 SGHRS, CDR2 YFSETQ. V was clipped by 3 bases and J by 2 bases; unmatched bases: 5. Sequenced material: blood. V is TRBV5-1 and J is TRBJ2-5; 9 positions match TRBD2. The receptor was isolated from a woman between 18 and 29 years old with Graves' hyperthyroidism. The CDR3 loop reads CASSWNAGGQETQYF. CDR3 bases: TGCGCCAGCAGCTGGAACGCGGGGGGGCAAGAGACCCAGTACTTC. The full variable domain, with the rest looked up from reference TRBV5-1 and TRBJ2-5, is KAGVTQTPRYLIKTRGQQVTLSCSPISGHRSVSWYQQTPGQGLQFLFEYFSETQRNKGNFPGRFSGRQFSNSRSEMNVSTLELGDSALYLCASSWNAGGQETQYFGPGTRLLVL.